The rows below give T cell receptor beta chains drawn from one sample of a study of T cell changes during pregnancy in multiple sclerosis. Some clones are missing from TCRdb's copy, which holds only in-frame ones; the method was immunoSEQ multiplex PCR. This sample carries tens of thousands of clones, 91% of them seen once, and the ten largest clones take 0.6% to 0.8%. The specimen was CD4+ T cells from peripheral blood mononuclear cells, collected in the first trimester of pregnancy. The receptors come from a female donor with multiple sclerosis, enrolled in a pregnancy study. The CDR3 runs from the conserved cysteine through the conserved F or W. The order of the fields is D gene, J gene, clone size, V gene, CDR3 protein, CDR3 DNA. The D gene is left open where the match is weak. Not every row has a clone size; where given, it reads once, few, many or a size class.

>.|TRBJ1-5|.|TRBV28
CASRGGHGVQVYQPQHF
TGTGCCAGCAGGGGGGGGCACGGGGTTCAGGTCTATCAGCCCCAGCATTTT
>TRBD2|TRBJ2-5|once|TRBV18
CASSPGLEETQYF
TGTGCCAGCTCACCAGGACTAGAAGAGACCCAGTACTTC
>TRBD1|TRBJ1-1|.|TRBV7-2
CASSPYTQGVEAFF
TGTGCCAGCAGCCCCTACACCCAGGGGGTTGAAGCTTTCTTT
>TRBD1|TRBJ2-3|.|TRBV10-2
CASRVTTRQGGGDTQYF
TGCGCCAGCAGAGTTACTACGAGACAGGGGGGTGGAGATACGCAGTATTTT
>TRBD2|TRBJ2-5|few|TRBV7-7
CASSLDSGGAATQYF
TGTGCCAGCAGCTTAGATAGCGGGGGGGCAGCGACCCAGTACTTC
>.|TRBJ2-7|.|TRBV29-1
CSVSGTGAYEQYF
TGCAGCGTTTCCGGGACGGGGGCCTACGAGCAGTACTTC
>.|TRBJ2-7|.|TRBV7-7
CASSRDIVSSYEQYF
TGTGCCAGCAGCCGAGACATAGTCAGCTCCTACGAGCAGTACTTC
>.|TRBJ1-6|.|TRBV6-1
CASSETGGTLFRTPLHF
TGTGCCAGCAGTGAAACGGGGGGGACGCTCTTCAGAACACCCCTCCACTTT
>TRBD2|TRBJ2-3|.|TRBV19
CASSPLLAAGGTDTQYF
TGTGCCAGTAGTCCCTTACTAGCGGCCGGTGGCACAGATACGCAGTATTTT
>.|TRBJ1-5|.|TRBV4-3
CASSQGRGGSNQPQHF
TGCGCCAGCAGCCAAGGGCGGGGGGGGAGCAATCAGCCCCAGCATTTT
>TRBD1|TRBJ1-6|.|TRBV6-5
CASRRQGTNSPLHF
TGTGCCAGCAGAAGACAGGGAACCAATTCACCCCTCCACTTT
>TRBD2|TRBJ2-5|once|TRBV7-2
CASSFTGAGGWETQYF
TGTGCCAGCAGCTTTACCGGAGCGGGGGGCTGGGAGACCCAGTACTTC
>.|TRBJ1-3|.|TRBV27
CASSPQGWTGNTIYF
TGTGCCAGCAGCCCCCAGGGTTGGACTGGAAACACCATATATTTT
>.|TRBJ2-3|.|TRBV6-6
CASSYQGSITDTQYF
TGTGCCAGCAGTTACCAGGGGTCAATCACAGATACGCAGTATTTT
>TRBD2|TRBJ2-1|.|TRBV7-7
CASSPDPGLVDEQFF
TGTGCTAGCAGCCCTGACCCGGGACTAGTCGATGAGCAGTTCTTC
>.|TRBJ1-1|.|TRBV9
CASQRVEERTEAFF
TGTGCCAGCCAACGGGTCGAGGAGAGAACTGAAGCTTTCTTT
>TRBD1|TRBJ2-1|.|TRBV29-1
CSAQGDSYNEQFF
TGCAGCGCCCAGGGGGACTCCTACAATGAGCAGTTCTTC
>.|TRBJ1-4|.|TRBV7-9
CASSWVDSLREKLFF
TGTGCCAGCAGCTGGGTGGACAGCCTCAGGGAAAAACTGTTTTTT
>.|TRBJ2-3|.|TRBV15
CATSNGGAGADTQYF
TGTGCCACCAGCAATGGTGGGGCAGGGGCAGATACGCAGTATTTT
>TRBD2|TRBJ2-1|.|TRBV5-4
CASSRETSGGADEQFF
TGTGCCAGCAGCCGAGAGACTAGCGGGGGGGCTGATGAGCAGTTCTTC
>TRBD1|TRBJ2-7|.|TRBV19
CASSIPGTGKTEQYF
TGTGCCAGTAGTATTCCCGGGACAGGAAAGACCGAGCAGTACTTC
>.|TRBJ1-3|few|TRBV19
CASSTYRSSGNTIYF
TGTGCCAGTAGTACCTACCGGAGCTCTGGAAACACCATATATTTT
>.|TRBJ1-4|.|TRBV11-2
CASSLSEAQGKLFF
TGTGCCAGCAGCTTAAGCGAGGCACAGGGAAAACTGTTTTTT
>.|TRBJ1-2|.|TRBV19
CASSIRVTVDYGYTF
TGTGCCAGTAGTATCCGGGTGACAGTTGACTATGGCTACACCTTC
>TRBD2|TRBJ2-1|.|TRBV4-1
CASSHLAGGIHRNEQFF
TGCGCCAGCAGCCACTTAGCGGGGGGGATACATAGGAATGAGCAGTTCTTC
>.|TRBJ2-2|.|TRBV7-2
CASSLTNTGELFF
TGTGCCAGCAGCTTGACAAACACCGGGGAGCTGTTTTTT
>.|TRBJ2-5|.|TRBV12-5
CASGLVGGETQYF
TGTGCTAGTGGTTTGGTCGGGGGAGAGACCCAGTACTTC
>TRBD1|TRBJ1-1|.|TRBV19
CASSSQGQMTEAFF
TGTGCCAGTAGTTCACAGGGGCAGATGACTGAAGCTTTCTTT
>TRBD1|TRBJ1-1|.|TRBV27
CASSSERDRGHNTEAFF
TGTGCCAGCAGTTCCGAACGGGACAGGGGTCACAACACTGAAGCTTTCTTT
>.|TRBJ2-2|once|TRBV5-6
CASSLEQGRGELFF
TGTGCCAGCAGCTTGGAACAGGGACGCGGGGAGCTGTTTTTT
>.|TRBJ2-7|.|TRBV2
CASSETGHGYEQYF
TGTGCCAGCAGTGAGACGGGACATGGTTACGAGCAGTACTTC
>TRBD1|TRBJ1-1|few|TRBV10-3
CAITPEPTGGTEAFF
TGTGCCATCACCCCAGAACCGACAGGGGGCACTGAAGCTTTCTTT
>TRBD2|TRBJ2-6|.|TRBV30
CAWSVSGGGLGANVLTF
TGTGCCTGGAGTGTTAGCGGGGGGGGCCTCGGGGCCAACGTCCTGACTTTC
>.|TRBJ1-1|.|TRBV5-4
CASSLPNSPDTEAFF
TGTGCCAGCAGCTTACCCAACAGCCCAGACACTGAAGCTTTCTTT
>.|TRBJ1-2|.|TRBV27
CASSGQASYGYTF
TGTGCCAGCAGTGGGCAGGCGTCATATGGCTACACCTTC
>TRBD2|TRBJ2-3|.|TRBV11-3
CASSLSGGSTDTQYF
TGTGCCAGCAGCCTTAGCGGGGGGAGCACAGATACGCAGTATTTT
>TRBD1|TRBJ2-7|.|TRBV7-2
CASTQGATGGQYF
TGTGCCAGCACCCAAGGGGCGACAGGGGGTCAGTACTTC
>.|TRBJ1-2|.|TRBV18
CASSPGGAPGYTF
TGTGCCAGCTCACCTGGTGGGGCACCCGGCTACACCTTC
>.|TRBJ2-7|.|TRBV7-2
CASNELSSYEQYF
TGTGCCAGCAATGAGTTAAGCTCCTACGAGCAGTACTTC
>TRBD2|TRBJ2-5|.|TRBV4-1
CASSLVGREGQTQYF
TGCGCCAGCAGCCTCGTAGGACGGGAGGGACAGACCCAGTACTTC
>.|TRBJ2-1|.|TRBV5-1
CASSLVGEPSYNEQFF
TGCGCCAGCAGCTTGGTCGGGGAACCCTCCTACAATGAGCAGTTCTTC
>TRBD2|TRBJ2-6|.|TRBV9
CASSVVGSGGPSGANVLTF
TGTGCCAGCAGCGTAGTAGGCAGCGGGGGGCCTTCTGGGGCCAACGTCCTGACTTTC
>.|TRBJ2-7|.|TRBV6-1
CASSRTDSYEQYF
TGTGCCAGCTCGCGGACAGACTCCTACGAGCAGTACTTC
>TRBD1|TRBJ1-1|few|TRBV6-5
CASSLYQGDTEAFF
TGTGCCAGCAGTCTCTACCAGGGGGACACTGAAGCTTTCTTT
>.|TRBJ2-7|.|TRBV7-9
CASSFSSYEQYF
TGTGCCAGCAGCTTTTCATCCTACGAGCAGTACTTC
>TRBD2|TRBJ2-7|.|TRBV5-1
CASSLAGTSLDEQYF
TGCGCCAGCAGCTTGGCCGGGACTAGTCTCGACGAGCAGTACTTC